This TCR beta chain is drawn from a study of cytomegalovirus exposure and HLA in healthy donors. Study-level information: The study placed around 85% of its approximately 380 genotyped donors in the Caucasian-associated ancestry cluster.

This clone has only one observation. No antigen is known for it. The junction had 1 base not matched to a gene; V was cut back by 6 bases and J by 1 base. This CDR3 region has 13 residues. Germline-derived CDR1 and CDR2 are SGHNT and YENEEA. Study conclusions and caveats: Highest at DRB1 and lowest at HLA-C, TCR association rates differed among HLA loci in a later analysis.

60 Vbeta and 13 Jbeta primers were used in PCR. Method: immunoSEQ multiplex PCR; TCRdb's copy keeps in-frame clones and lacks some. The data show about 140,000 clones, approximately 84% seen once. This TCR came from a woman in her sixties or seventies in good health and CMV-seropositive. Sequences were obtained from PBMCs. The chain recombines TRBV11-3 with TRBJ1-1; TRBD1 matches 8 bases. DNA for the CDR3: TGTGCCAGCAGAGGACAGGGGAACACTGAAGCTTTCTTT. Translation gives CASRGQGNTEAFF.